This TCR beta chain was identified in a study of neurological immune-mediated disorders. This clonotype was recorded many times. The CDR3 loop spans 14 amino acids. The germline gives CDR1 MNHEY, CDR2 SVGAGI. Trimming took 0 bases from V and 10 from J, leaving 12 bases between them. A 10-nucleotide random UMI tagged transcripts in template-switch 5'RACE cDNA synthesis. One entry per CDR3 protein, called by TCRdb with MiXCR from the 5' RACE reads. The sample holds 28,000 or so distinct CDR3 sequences, less than 15% seen once. Sequencing input: PBMCs. The rearrangement joins TRBV6-5 to TRBJ2-2; unclear D gene. This TCR derives from a man in his 60s in good health. Written as DNA, the CDR3 is TGTGCCAGCAGTTACTCGGGTAACGGAGAGGAGCTGTTTTTT. Residues: CASSYSGNGEELFF.